The sequence of this T cell receptor beta chain was determined in a study of regulatory T cells in long-lasting Graves disease (dated by TCRdb to the early 2020s). Background for the entire study: Persistent Graves' disease meant more than 5 years of antithyroid drug treatment with TSH receptor autoantibodies that stayed positive. This study used TCR sequencing and RNA sequencing of peripheral blood to compare persistent Graves' disease patients against newly diagnosed Graves' disease patients. The study took place in China and was registered as a clinical trial. Persistent Graves' disease patients in the clinical cohort had taken antithyroid drugs for approximately 10 years on average. A total of around 35 samples underwent TCR sequencing, from roughly 13 patients with persistent Graves' disease and some 20 patients with newly diagnosed Graves' disease.

Study-wide conclusions, independent of this receptor: The authors acknowledged the small sample size as a limitation that may reduce accuracy. Only peripheral blood was studied, because thyroid tissue, the primary lesion, was inaccessible. Preferential use of TRBV28, TRBJ1-2 and TRBJ2-5 was observed in persistent disease, whereas TRBV20-1 and TRBJ2-1 were favored in newly diagnosed disease. More public clonotypes were shared among persistent patients (roughly 3,000) than among newly diagnosed patients (roughly 960). Sequencing and analysis were limited to the TCR beta chain. Compared with newly diagnosed patients, patients with persistent Graves' disease had lower TCR Shannon entropy and fewer highly expanded clones, which suggests clonal expansion.

As for this clonotype: Its antigen remains unidentified. No much larger clone is present one base from it, and per-base qualities are unavailable.

From the cysteine up to the phenylalanine, the CDR3 has a length of 14 residues. The entry retains the CDR3 DNA only, 42 bases that are in frame from base 1. Per the germline V gene (reference sequence), GTSNPN is the CDR1 and SVGIG is the CDR2. V is pruned by 1 base and J by 3 bases, leaving 3 bases of the junction without a gene match. The time point label, read with the paper, signifies: persistent/refractory GD, antithyroid drugs over 5 years with positive TRAb. For both TCR sequencing and RNA sequencing, RNA was extracted from PBMCs in TRIzol. The diagnosis of Graves' disease was made according to American Thyroid Association guidelines. Recruitment of patients was carried out at an endocrinology department in Xi'an, China. From each patient, approximately 10 milliliters of peripheral blood was collected into an EDTA anticoagulant tube. Ficoll Paque Plus density gradient separation was used to isolate PBMCs, and no further T cell sorting was done. RNA quality was checked with an Agilent 2100 Bioanalyzer and agarose gel, and concentration with a NanoDrop 2000.

The library was produced with multiplex PCR. The run used an Illumina HiSeq 4000. To build TCR beta libraries, CDR3 regions were amplified by Arm-PCR using iRepertoire HTBI primers. PCR products were gel purified before sequencing. The study's processing was this. Gene usage analysis of CDR3 amino acid clonotypes relied on the 60 or so TRBV and 12 to 15 TRBJ segments identified across samples. Filtered high-quality paired reads were merged into contigs using COPE and FqMerger. BLAST was used to align contigs to IMGT TRBV, TRBD and TRBJ reference genes, with CDR3 defined following IMGT. Clonotypes above 0.1% frequency were classified as highly expanded clones. Shannon entropy was used to measure repertoire diversity, and the Gini coefficient was used to measure V-J evenness. Public clonotypes were defined as clonotypes shared by more than one individual. TCRdb trimmed public reads at Q25 via fastp, called clones via MiXCR and kept in-frame beta chains. Entries that share a CDR3 protein sequence are merged under the most common genes and DNA. These V and J calls originate from TCRdb's pipeline instead of the authors' own analysis. The table for this sample lists roughly 400,000 distinct CDR3 sequences; about a fifth of them were counted only once. Of the sample, under 25% is held by the ten largest clones.

The rearrangement joined TRBV30 to TRBJ1-1; 9 bases in between match TRBD1. This sequence was found in a female donor with Graves disease. The sample in question was peripheral blood mononuclear cells (PBMCs), obtained when the disease was refractory, from a patient treated with antithyroid drugs. Read as DNA, the sequence is TGTGCCTGGAGTGAACAGGGGGCTTACACTGAAGCTTTCTTT. The encoded protein is CAWSEQGAYTEAFF.